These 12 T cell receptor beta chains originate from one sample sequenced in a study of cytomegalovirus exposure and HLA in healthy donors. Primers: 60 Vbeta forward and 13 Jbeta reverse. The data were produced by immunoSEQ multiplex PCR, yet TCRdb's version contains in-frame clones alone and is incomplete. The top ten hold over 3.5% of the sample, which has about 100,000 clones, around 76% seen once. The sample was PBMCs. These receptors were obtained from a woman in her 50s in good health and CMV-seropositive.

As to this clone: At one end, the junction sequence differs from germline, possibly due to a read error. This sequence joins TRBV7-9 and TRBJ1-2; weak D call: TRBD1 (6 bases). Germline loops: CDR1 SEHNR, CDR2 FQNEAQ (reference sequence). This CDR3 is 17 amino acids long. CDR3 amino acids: CSSSSRSQGSTNYGYTF. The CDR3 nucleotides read TGTTCCAGCAGCTCCAGGTCACAGGGTTCCACTAACTATGGCTACACCTTC.

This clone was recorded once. CDR3 in DNA: TGCGCCAGCAGGGACAGGGTGAACTACGAGCAGTACTTC. Encoded protein: CASRDRVNYEQYF. This chain uses TRBV5-1 with TRBJ2-7, with TRBD1 identical over 8 bases. The CDR3 totals 13 residues. Germline V gene data show CDR1 as SGHRS and CDR2 as YFSETQ. V lost 5 bases and J lost 3; bases outside the gene matches: 4.

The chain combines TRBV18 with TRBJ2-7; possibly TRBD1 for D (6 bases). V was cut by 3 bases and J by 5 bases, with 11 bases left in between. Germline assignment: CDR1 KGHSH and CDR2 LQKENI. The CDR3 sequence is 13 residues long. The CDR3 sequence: CASSPQGQNEQYF. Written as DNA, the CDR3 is TGTGCCAGCTCACCGCAGGGGCAGAACGAGCAGTACTTC.

The CDR3 bases are TGTGCCAGTAGTCCCGGGACAGCAAGCTCTGGAAACACCATATATTTT. Translating it yields CASSPGTASSGNTIYF. V usage is TRBV19 and J usage is TRBJ1-3; 7 bases are a match to TRBD1. V shed 5 bases and J 0 bases; nucleotides not matched to a gene: 7. Germline V gives CDR1 LNHDA, CDR2 SQIVND (reference sequence). This CDR3 region has 16 residues.

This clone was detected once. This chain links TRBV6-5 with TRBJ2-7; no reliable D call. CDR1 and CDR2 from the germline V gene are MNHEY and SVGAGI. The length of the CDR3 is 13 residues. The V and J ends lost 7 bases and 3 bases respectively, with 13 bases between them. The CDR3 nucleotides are TGTGCCAGCACTAGTGCCGGATTCTACGAGCAGTACTTC. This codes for CASTSAGFYEQYF.

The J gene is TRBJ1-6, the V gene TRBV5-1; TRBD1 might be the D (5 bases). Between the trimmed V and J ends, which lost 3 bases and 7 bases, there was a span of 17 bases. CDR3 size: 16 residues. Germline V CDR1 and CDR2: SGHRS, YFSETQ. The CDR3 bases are TGCGCCAGCAGCTCGACGGCAGGGACTGGGAATTCACCCCTCCACTTT. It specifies CASSSTAGTGNSPLHF.

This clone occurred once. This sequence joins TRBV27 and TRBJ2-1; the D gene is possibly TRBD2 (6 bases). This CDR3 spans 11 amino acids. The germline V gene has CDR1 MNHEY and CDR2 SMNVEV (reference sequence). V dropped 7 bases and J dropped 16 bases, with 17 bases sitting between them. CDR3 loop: CASTRMGTLFF. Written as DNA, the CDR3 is TGTGCCAGCACCAGGATGGGGACTTTATTCTTC.

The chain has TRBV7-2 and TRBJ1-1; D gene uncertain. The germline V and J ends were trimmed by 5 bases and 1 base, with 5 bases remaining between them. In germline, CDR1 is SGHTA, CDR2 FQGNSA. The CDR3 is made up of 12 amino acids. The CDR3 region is CASSVGNTEAFF. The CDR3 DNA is TGTGCCAGCAGCGTCGGGAACACTGAAGCTTTCTTT. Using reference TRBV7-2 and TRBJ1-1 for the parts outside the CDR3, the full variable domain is GAGVSQSPSNKVTEKGKDVELRCDPISGHTALYWYRQSLGQGLEFLIYFQGNSAPDKSGLPSDRFSAERTGGSVSTLTIQRTQQEDSAVYLCASSVGNTEAFFGQGTRLTVV.

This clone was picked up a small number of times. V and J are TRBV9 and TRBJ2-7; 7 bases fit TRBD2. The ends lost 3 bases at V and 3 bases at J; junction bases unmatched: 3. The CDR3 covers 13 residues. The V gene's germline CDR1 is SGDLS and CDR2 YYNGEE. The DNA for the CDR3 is TGTGCCAGCAGCGGACTAGCTAGCTACGAGCAGTACTTC. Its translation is CASSGLASYEQYF. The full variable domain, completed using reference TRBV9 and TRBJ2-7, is DSGVTQTPKHLITATGQRVTLRCSPRSGDLSVYWYQQSLDQGLQFLIQYYNGEERAKGNILERFSAQQFPDLHSELNLSSLELGDSALYFCASSGLASYEQYFGPGTRLTVT.

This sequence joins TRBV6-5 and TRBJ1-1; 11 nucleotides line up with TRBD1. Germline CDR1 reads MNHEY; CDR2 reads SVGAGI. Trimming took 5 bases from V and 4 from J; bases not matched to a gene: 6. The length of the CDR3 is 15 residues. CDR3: CASSRTGGRITEAFF. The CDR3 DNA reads TGTGCCAGCAGTCGGACAGGGGGCCGAATCACTGAAGCTTTCTTT.

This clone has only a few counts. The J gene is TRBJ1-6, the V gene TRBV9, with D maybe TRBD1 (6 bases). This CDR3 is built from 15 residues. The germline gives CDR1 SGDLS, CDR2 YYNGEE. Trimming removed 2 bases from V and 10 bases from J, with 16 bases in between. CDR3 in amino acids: CASSVSGTTGSPLHF. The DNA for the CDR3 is TGTGCCAGCAGCGTCTCCGGGACAACGGGCTCACCCCTCCACTTT. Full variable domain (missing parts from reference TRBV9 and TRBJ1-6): DSGVTQTPKHLITATGQRVTLRCSPRSGDLSVYWYQQSLDQGLQFLIQYYNGEERAKGNILERFSAQQFPDLHSELNLSSLELGDSALYFCASSVSGTTGSPLHFGNGTRLTVT.

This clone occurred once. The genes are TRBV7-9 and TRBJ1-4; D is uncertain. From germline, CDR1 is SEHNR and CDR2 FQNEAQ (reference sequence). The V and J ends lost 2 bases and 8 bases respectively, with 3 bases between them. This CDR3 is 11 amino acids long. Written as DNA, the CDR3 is TGTGCCAGCAGCTTACAGGAAAAACTGTTTTTT. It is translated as CASSLQEKLFF.